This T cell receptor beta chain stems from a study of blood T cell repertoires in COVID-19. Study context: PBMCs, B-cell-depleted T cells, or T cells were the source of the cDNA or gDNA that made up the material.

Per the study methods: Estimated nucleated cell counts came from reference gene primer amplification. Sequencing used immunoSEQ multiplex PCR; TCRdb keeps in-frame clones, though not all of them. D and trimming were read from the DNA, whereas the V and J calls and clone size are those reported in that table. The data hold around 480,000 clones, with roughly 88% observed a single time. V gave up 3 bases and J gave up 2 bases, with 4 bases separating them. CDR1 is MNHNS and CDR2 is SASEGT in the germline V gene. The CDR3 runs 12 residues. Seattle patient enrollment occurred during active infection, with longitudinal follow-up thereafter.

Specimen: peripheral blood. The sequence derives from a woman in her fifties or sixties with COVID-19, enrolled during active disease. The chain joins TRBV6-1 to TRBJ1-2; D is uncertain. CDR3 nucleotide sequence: TGTGCCAGCAGTGACCCGAACTATGGCTACACCTTC. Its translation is CASSDPNYGYTF.